Presented here are 7 T cell receptor beta chains from one specimen sequenced in a study of blood T cell repertoires in COVID-19. Sequencing was performed with immunoSEQ multiplex PCR; in TCRdb, only in-frame clones are kept and a portion is missing. The sample gives 280,000 or so clones, around 85% of which show up once; 2% to 3% is in the top ten. Material: PBMCs or T cells enriched from blood (not recorded which). The receptor source for this set is a woman between 45 and 65 years old who had recovered from COVID-19.

V and J are TRBV5-1 and TRBJ2-5; 10 positions match TRBD1. V shed 3 bases and J 5 bases; nucleotides not matched to a gene: 1. Germline values: CDR1 SGHRS, CDR2 YFSETQ. The CDR3 spans 13 residues. The CDR3 DNA reads TGCGCCAGCAGCTCGGGACAGGGGGAGACCCAGTACTTC. Its protein is CASSSGQGETQYF.

The J gene is TRBJ1-2, the V gene TRBV7-8; 8 nucleotides line up with TRBD1. This CDR3 contains 15 residues. In germline, CDR1 is SGHVS, CDR2 FQNEAQ. Germline trimming cut 1 base from V and 7 bases from J; bases unmatched to any gene: 8. The CDR3: CASSLGGRGPSGYTF. In nucleotides, the CDR3 is TGTGCCAGCAGCTTAGGGGGCAGGGGGCCCAGTGGCTACACCTTC.

This chain links TRBV7-6 with TRBJ2-3; the match to TRBD2 covers 14 bases. CDR1 and CDR2 from the germline V gene are SGHVS and FNYEAQ. CDR3 length equals 20 residues. V dropped 5 bases and J dropped 0; count of bases not matched to a gene: 13. CDR3 coding DNA: TGTGCCAGCAGCGTCTTCGGCGGGACTAGCGGGAGACCTAGCACAGATACGCAGTATTTT. Translated, it gives CASSVFGGTSGRPSTDTQYF.

The CDR3: CASSRQRTASTDTQYF. For the CDR3, the DNA is TGCGCCAGCAGCCGCCAGCGGACTGCTAGCACAGATACGCAGTATTTT. The chain has TRBV4-3 and TRBJ2-3; tentative D call: TRBD2 (5 bases). The length of the CDR3 is 16 residues. Germline CDR1 is LGHNA and CDR2 is YSLEER. Trimming stripped 4 bases from V and 0 bases from J, with 14 bases between.

The genes are TRBV11-2 and TRBJ2-1; D is possibly TRBD2 (6 bases). The CDR3 extends over 12 amino acids. V shed 1 base and J shed 10 bases, with 8 bases lying between them. CDR1 is SGHAT, CDR2 FQNNGV, per germline. The chain's CDR3 is CASSLVREEQFF. DNA for the CDR3: TGTGCCAGCAGCTTAGTACGGGAGGAGCAGTTCTTC. The whole variable domain, remainder taken from reference TRBV11-2 and TRBJ2-1, is EAGVAQSPRYKIIEKRQSVAFWCNPISGHATLYWYQQILGQGPKLLIQFQNNGVVDDSQLPKDRFSAERLKGVDSTLKIQPAKLEDSAVYLCASSLVREEQFFGPGTRLTVL.

The chain employs TRBV10-1 and TRBJ2-1; 8 positions agree with TRBD2. The junction had 3 bases not matched to a gene; V was cut back by 0 bases and J by 2 bases. The CDR3 is made up of 16 amino acids. Germline CDR1 is WNHNN and CDR2 is SYGVQD (reference sequence). CDR3 loop: CASSESVGGAYNEQFF. The CDR3, as DNA: TGCGCCAGCAGTGAGTCAGTCGGGGGGGCCTACAATGAGCAGTTCTTC.

The chain couples TRBV9 to TRBJ1-2; maybe TRBD1 (6 bases). Germline assignment: CDR1 SGDLS and CDR2 YYNGEE. The CDR3 extends over 14 amino acids. The ends were cut back, 4 bases at V and 3 bases at J, with 13 bases in the middle. The CDR3 reads CASSPAGQYYGYTF. CDR3 DNA: TGTGCCAGCAGCCCGGCCGGACAGTACTATGGCTACACCTTC.